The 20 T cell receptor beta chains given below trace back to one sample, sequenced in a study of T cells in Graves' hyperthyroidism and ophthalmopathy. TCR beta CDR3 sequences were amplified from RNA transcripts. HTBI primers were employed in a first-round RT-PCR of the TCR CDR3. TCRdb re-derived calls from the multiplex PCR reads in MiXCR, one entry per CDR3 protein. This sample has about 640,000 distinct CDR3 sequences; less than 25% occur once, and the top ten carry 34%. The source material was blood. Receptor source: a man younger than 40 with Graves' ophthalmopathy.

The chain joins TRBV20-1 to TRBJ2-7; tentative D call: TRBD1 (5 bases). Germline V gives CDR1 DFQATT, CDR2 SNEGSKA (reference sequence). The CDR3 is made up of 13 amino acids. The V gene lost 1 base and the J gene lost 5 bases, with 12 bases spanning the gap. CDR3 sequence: CSARVGAWNEQYF. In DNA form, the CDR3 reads TGCAGTGCTAGAGTTGGGGCATGGAACGAGCAGTACTTC.

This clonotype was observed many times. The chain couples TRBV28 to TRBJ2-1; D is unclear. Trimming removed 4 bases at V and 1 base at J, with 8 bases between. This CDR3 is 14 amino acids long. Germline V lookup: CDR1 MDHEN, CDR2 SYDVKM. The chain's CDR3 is CASSYLSSYNEQFF. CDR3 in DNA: TGTGCCAGCAGTTACCTTTCATCCTACAATGAGCAGTTCTTC. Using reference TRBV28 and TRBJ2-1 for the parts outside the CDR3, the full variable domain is DVKVTQSSRYLVKRTGEKVFLECVQDMDHENMFWYRQDPGLGLRLIYFSYDVKMKEKGDIPEGYSVSREKKERFSLILESASTNQTSMYLCASSYLSSYNEQFFGPGTRLTVL.

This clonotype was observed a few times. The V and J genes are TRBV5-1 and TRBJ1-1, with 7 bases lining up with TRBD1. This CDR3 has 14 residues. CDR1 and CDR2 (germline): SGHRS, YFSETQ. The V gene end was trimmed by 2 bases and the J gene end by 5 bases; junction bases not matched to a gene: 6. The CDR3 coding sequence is TGCGCCAGCAGCTTTGACAGGGAAGGAACTGAAGCTTTCTTT. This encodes CASSFDREGTEAFF.

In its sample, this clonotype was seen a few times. This chain's CDR3 is CSAFGGWSPETQYF. The DNA for the CDR3 is TGCAGTGCTTTCGGGGGGTGGTCGCCAGAGACCCAGTACTTC. The V gene is TRBV20-1, the J gene TRBJ2-5; TRBD2 matches 7 bases. V lost 5 bases to trimming and J lost 4 bases; unmatched junction nucleotides: 10. The CDR3 covers 14 residues. Germline values: CDR1 DFQATT, CDR2 SNEGSKA (reference sequence).

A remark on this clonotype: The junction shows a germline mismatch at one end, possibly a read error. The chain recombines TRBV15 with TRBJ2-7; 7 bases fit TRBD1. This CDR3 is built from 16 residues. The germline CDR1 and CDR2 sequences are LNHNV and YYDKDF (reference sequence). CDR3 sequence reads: CATSGDRDGVAYEQYF. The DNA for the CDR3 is TGTGCCACCAGCGGAGACAGGGATGGGGTGGCCTACGAGCAGTACTTC.

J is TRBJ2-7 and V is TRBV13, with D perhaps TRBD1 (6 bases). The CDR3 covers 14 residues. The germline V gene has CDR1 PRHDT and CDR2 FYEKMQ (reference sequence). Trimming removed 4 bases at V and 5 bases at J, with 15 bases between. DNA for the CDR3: TGTGCCAGCAGCTCGATCAGGGCAGGGGACGAGCAGTACTTC. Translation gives CASSSIRAGDEQYF.

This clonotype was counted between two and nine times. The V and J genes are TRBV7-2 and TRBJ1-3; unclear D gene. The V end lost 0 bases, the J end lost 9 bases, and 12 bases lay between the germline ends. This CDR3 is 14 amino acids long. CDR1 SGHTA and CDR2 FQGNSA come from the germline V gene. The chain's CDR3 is CASSLAVGASTIYF. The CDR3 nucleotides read TGTGCCAGCAGCTTAGCCGTCGGCGCCTCCACCATATATTTT. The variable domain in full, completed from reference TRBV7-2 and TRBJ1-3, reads GAGVSQSPSNKVTEKGKDVELRCDPISGHTALYWYRQSLGQGLEFLIYFQGNSAPDKSGLPSDRFSAERTGGSVSTLTIQRTQQEDSAVYLCASSLAVGASTIYFGEGSWLTVV.

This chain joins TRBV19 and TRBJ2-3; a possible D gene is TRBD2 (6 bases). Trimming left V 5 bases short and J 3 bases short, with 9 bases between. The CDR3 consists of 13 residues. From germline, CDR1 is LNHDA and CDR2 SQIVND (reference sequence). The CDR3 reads CASSSLATDTQYF. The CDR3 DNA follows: TGTGCCAGTAGTTCGCTAGCGACAGATACGCAGTATTTT.

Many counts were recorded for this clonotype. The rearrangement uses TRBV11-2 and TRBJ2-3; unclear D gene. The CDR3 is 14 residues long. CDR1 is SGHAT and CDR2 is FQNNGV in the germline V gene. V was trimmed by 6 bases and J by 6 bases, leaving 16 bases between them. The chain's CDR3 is CASSSPFLFDTQYF. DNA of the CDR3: TGTGCCAGCAGTTCCCCTTTCTTGTTCGATACGCAGTATTTT.

The CDR3 is CSAKVAGDPGGKYF. The CDR3 coding sequence is TGCAGTGCTAAAGTGGCCGGGGACCCGGGGGGAAAGTACTTC. This rearrangement joins TRBV20-1 to TRBJ2-5, with 7 bases identical to TRBD2. Germline CDR1 DFQATT, CDR2 SNEGSKA (reference sequence). The CDR3 is 14 amino acids. V lost 4 bases, J lost 12 bases, and 17 bases stayed unmatched.

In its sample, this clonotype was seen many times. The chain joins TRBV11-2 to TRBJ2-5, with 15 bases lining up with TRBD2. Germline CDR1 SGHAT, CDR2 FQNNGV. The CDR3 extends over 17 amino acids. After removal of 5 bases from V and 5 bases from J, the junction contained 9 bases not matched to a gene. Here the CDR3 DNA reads TGTGCCAGCAGCCGGACTAGCGGGAGGGAGTGGCAGGAGACCCAGTACTTC. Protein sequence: CASSRTSGREWQETQYF.

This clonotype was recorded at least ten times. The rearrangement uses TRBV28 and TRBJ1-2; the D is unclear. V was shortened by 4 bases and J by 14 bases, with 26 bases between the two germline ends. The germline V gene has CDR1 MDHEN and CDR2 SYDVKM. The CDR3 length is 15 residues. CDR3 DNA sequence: TGTGCCAGCAGTTCCTACAGCTCTGCCGATCCCCGGGAAACCTTC. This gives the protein CASSSYSSADPRETF.

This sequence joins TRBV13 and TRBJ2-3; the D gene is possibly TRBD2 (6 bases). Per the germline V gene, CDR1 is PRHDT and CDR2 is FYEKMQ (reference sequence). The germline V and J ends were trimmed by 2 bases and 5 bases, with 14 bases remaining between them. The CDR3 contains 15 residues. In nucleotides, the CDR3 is TGTGCCAGCAGCTTATCTAGCGAGTTGGTAGATACGCAGTATTTT. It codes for CASSLSSELVDTQYF. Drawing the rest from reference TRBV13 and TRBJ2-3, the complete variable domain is AAGVIQSPRHLIKEKRETATLKCYPIPRHDTVYWYQQGPGQDPQFLISFYEKMQSDKGSIPDRFSAQQFSDYHSELNMSSLELGDSALYFCASSLSSELVDTQYFGPGTRLTVL.

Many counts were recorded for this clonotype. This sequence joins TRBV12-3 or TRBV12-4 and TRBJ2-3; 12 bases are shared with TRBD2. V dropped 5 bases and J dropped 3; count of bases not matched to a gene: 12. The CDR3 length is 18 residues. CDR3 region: CASSTGALAGGRTDTQYF. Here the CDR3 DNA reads TGTGCCAGCAGTACAGGGGCTCTAGCGGGAGGGCGTACAGATACGCAGTATTTT.

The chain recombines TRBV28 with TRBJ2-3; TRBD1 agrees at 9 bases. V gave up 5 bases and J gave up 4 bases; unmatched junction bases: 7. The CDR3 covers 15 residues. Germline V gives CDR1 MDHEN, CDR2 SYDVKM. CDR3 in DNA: TGTGCCAGCAGTGGTGGGGGACAGGGATCAGATACGCAGTATTTT. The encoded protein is CASSGGGQGSDTQYF.

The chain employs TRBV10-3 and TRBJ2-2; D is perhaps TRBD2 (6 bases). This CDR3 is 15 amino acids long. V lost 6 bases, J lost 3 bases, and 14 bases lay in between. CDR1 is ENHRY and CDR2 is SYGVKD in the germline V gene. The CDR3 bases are TGTGCCATCAGCGCGGTTGGAGGGGACACCGGGGAGCTGTTTTTT. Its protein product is CAISAVGGDTGELFF.

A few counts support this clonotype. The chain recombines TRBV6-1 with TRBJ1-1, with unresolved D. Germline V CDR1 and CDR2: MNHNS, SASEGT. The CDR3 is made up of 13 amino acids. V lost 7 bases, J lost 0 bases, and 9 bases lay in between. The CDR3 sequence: CASTLTLNTEAFF. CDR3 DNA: TGTGCCAGCACCTTGACATTGAACACTGAAGCTTTCTTT.

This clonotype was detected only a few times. CDR3 bases: TGTGCCAGCAGCTCTCAGGGGGCGCATGGCTACACCTTC. Protein sequence: CASSSQGAHGYTF. The chain employs TRBV5-4 and TRBJ1-2; TRBD1 matches at 8 bases. The CDR3 contains 13 residues. Germline loops: CDR1 SGHNT, CDR2 YYREEE (reference sequence). Germline trimming cut 3 bases from V and 6 bases from J; bases unmatched to any gene: 4.

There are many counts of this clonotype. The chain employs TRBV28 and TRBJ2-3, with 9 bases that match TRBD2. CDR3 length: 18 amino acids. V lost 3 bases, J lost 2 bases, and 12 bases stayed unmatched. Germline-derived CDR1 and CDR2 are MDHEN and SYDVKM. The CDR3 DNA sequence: TGTGCCAGCAGTTTCCCGACTAGCGGAGCACCAAACACAGATACGCAGTATTTT. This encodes CASSFPTSGAPNTDTQYF.

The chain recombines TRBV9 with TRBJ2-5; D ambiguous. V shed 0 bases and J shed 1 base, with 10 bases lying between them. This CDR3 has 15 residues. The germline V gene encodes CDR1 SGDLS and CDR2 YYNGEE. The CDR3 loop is CASSVGSGGQETQYF. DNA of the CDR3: TGTGCCAGCAGCGTAGGATCTGGCGGCCAAGAGACCCAGTACTTC.